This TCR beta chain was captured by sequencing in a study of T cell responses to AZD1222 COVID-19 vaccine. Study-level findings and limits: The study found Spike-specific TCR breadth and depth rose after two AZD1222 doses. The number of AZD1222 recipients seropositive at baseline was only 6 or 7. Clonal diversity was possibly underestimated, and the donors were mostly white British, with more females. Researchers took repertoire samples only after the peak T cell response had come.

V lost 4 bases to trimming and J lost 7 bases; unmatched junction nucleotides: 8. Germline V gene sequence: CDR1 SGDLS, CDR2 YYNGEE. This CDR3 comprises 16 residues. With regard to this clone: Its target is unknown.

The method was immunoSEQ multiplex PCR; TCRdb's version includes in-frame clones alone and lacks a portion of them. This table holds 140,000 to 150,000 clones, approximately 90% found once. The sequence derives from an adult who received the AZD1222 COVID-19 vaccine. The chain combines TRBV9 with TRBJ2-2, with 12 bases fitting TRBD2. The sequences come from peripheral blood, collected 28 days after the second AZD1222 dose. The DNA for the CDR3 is TGTGCCAGCAGCATGACTAGCGGGGGCCTGCACGGGGAGCTGTTTTTT. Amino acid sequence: CASSMTSGGLHGELFF.